The entry below gives a single T cell receptor (beta chain) sequence along with its context. An end of the junction differs from the germline gene, which may be a read error. This specimen belongs to a study of blood T cell repertoires in COVID-19. In the study overall: T cells, B-cell-depleted T cells, or PBMCs supplied cDNA or gDNA.

The CDR3 totals 13 residues. This table comes from immunoSEQ multiplex PCR, and its TCRdb copy is limited to in-frame clones, with some not included. The sample yields a few hundred thousand clones, approximately 90% seen once. The sequenced sample was peripheral blood. The chain is built from TRBV12-3 or TRBV12-4 and TRBJ1-1; no clear D. This clonotype was obtained from a man younger than 30 with COVID-19, enrolled during active disease. The CDR3 is CASSFSVPTQAFF. CDR3 coding DNA: TGTGCCAGCAGTTTTTCGGTCCCCACTCAAGCTTTCTTT.